These T cell receptor beta chains were read from a single sample in a study of T-cell reconstitution after alpha-beta-depleted transplantation in children. TCRdb itself ran the PCR reads through MiXCR, one entry per CDR3 protein. The repertoire includes around 200,000 distinct CDR3 sequences, more than 15% of them detected once, and about two fifths sits in the top ten. The sample was PBMCs, mostly from graft donor cells, taken 360 days after TCRalphabeta/CD19-depleted stem cell transplant. Receptor source: a male patient under 10 years old who had a stem cell transplant for acute lymphoblastic leukemia, so the T cells may come from the graft donor. The CDR3 runs from the conserved cysteine through the conserved F or W. D genes are given only for firm matches. Clone size is stated in some rows and not others, as once, few, many or a class when expanded.

CAIMGQGYNEQFF	TGTGCCATCATGGGACAGGGGTACAATGAGCAGTTCTTC	13	TRBD1	TRBJ2-1	TRBV10-3	many
CCAGQELYEAFF	TGTTGCGCAGGACAGGAGCTCTATGAAGCTTTCTTT	12	TRBD1	TRBJ1-1	TRBV29-1	NA
CASSPTGLWENTEAFF	TGTGCCAGCAGCCCCACAGGGTTGTGGGAGAACACTGAAGCTTTCTTT	16	NA	TRBJ1-1	TRBV7-2	few
CSERQVTMAEAFF	TGCAGCGAGAGACAGGTTACGATGGCTGAAGCTTTCTTT	13	NA	TRBJ1-1	TRBV20-1	few
CATSDSENSPLHF	TGTGCCACCAGTGATTCGGAGAATTCACCCCTCCACTTT	13	NA	TRBJ1-6	TRBV24-1	NA
CASSVATARHYTGELFF	TGTGCCAGCAGCGTAGCTACTGCTCGACACTACACCGGGGAGCTGTTTTTT	17	NA	TRBJ2-2	TRBV9	NA
CASSYHTNEKLFF	TGTGCCAGCAGCTATCATACTAATGAAAAACTGTTTTTT	13	NA	TRBJ1-4	TRBV11-2	few
CASSQDGTDSYEQYF	TGCGCCAGCAGCCAAGATGGGACGGACTCCTACGAGCAGTACTTC	15	NA	TRBJ2-7	TRBV4-3	NA
CASSLTPRGQATNEKLFF	TGCGCCAGCAGCCTAACCCCCAGGGGGCAGGCAACTAATGAAAAACTGTTTTTT	18	TRBD1	TRBJ1-4	TRBV4-3	NA
CSARGTGLSSYEQYF	TGCAGTGCTAGAGGGACGGGACTAAGTTCCTACGAGCAGTACTTC	15	TRBD2	TRBJ2-7	TRBV20-1	NA
CASSPTANTGELFF	TGTGCCAGCAGCCCTACGGCGAACACCGGGGAGCTGTTTTTT	14	NA	TRBJ2-2	TRBV7-9	few
CASSQRPGAGVYSYEQYF	TGTGCCAGCTCTCAACGTCCAGGAGCGGGAGTGTACTCCTACGAGCAGTACTTC	18	TRBD2	TRBJ2-7	TRBV18	few
CASSLGSTQGLVAFF	TGTGCCAGCAGCTTAGGGTCTACGCAGGGACTCGTGGCTTTCTTT	15	NA	TRBJ1-1	TRBV7-9	NA
CASTPALSKRGTQYF	TGTGCCAGCACTCCGGCCCTGTCGAAGAGAGGGACCCAGTACTTC	15	NA	TRBJ2-5	TRBV6-2/TRBV6-3	NA
CASSEAGTGTYEQYF	TGTGCCAGCAGTGAAGCCGGGACAGGGACCTACGAGCAGTACTTC	15	TRBD1	TRBJ2-7	TRBV2	NA
CASSPRAEPTEAFF	TGTGCCAGCAGCCCCAGGGCCGAGCCCACTGAAGCTTTCTTT	14	NA	TRBJ1-1	TRBV4-2	NA
CSAEAGGSSGANVLTF	TGCAGTGCTGAAGCGGGGGGGAGCTCTGGGGCCAACGTCCTGACTTTC	16	TRBD2	TRBJ2-6	TRBV20-1	NA
CASRLDVDRGTYEQYF	TGCGCCAGCAGGTTAGATGTGGACAGGGGAACCTACGAGCAGTACTTC	16	TRBD1	TRBJ2-7	TRBV5-1	few
CASSPRWGRESGNTIYF	TGCGCCAGCAGCCCCAGATGGGGACGGGAGTCTGGAAACACCATATATTTT	17	NA	TRBJ1-3	TRBV4-3	NA
CASSLVGGYNEQFF	TGTGCCAGCAGCTTAGTGGGGGGGTACAATGAGCAGTTCTTC	14	TRBD2	TRBJ2-1	TRBV7-2	NA
CASSTTTGGRDRVYNEQFF	TGTGCCAGCAGCACAACGACCGGCGGCCGGGACAGAGTTTACAATGAGCAGTTCTTC	19	TRBD1	TRBJ2-1	TRBV12-3/TRBV12-4	few
CASSPGQGRFGYTF	TGTGCCAGCAGCCCGGGACAGGGGCGGTTTGGCTACACCTTC	14	TRBD1	TRBJ1-2	TRBV5-4	few
CASSFWGNDEQFF	TGCGCCAGCAGCTTCTGGGGAAACGATGAGCAGTTCTTC	13	NA	TRBJ2-1	TRBV5-1	NA
CASSKGTIWDYGYTF	TGTGCCAGCAGCAAAGGGACAATCTGGGACTATGGCTACACCTTC	15	NA	TRBJ1-2	TRBV21-1	NA
CASSPRGTGGSYEQYF	TGTGCCAGCTCACCGCGAGGGACAGGGGGCTCCTACGAGCAGTACTTC	16	TRBD1	TRBJ2-7	TRBV18	NA
CSAPRTSGQDLADTQYF	TGCAGTGCCCCCCGGACTAGCGGGCAGGATCTGGCAGATACGCAGTATTTT	17	TRBD2	TRBJ2-3	TRBV20-1	NA
CASSFPDTQYF	TGTGCCAGCAGCTTCCCAGATACGCAGTATTTT	11	NA	TRBJ2-3	TRBV7-9	NA
CASSLGENTEAFF	TGTGCCAGCAGCTTAGGGGAGAACACTGAAGCTTTCTTT	13	NA	TRBJ1-1	TRBV5-1	many
CASSPATVYYEQYF	TGCGCCAGCAGCCCCGCGACGGTGTACTACGAGCAGTACTTC	14	NA	TRBJ2-7	TRBV5-1	many
CASRPYGGAWETQYF	TGTGCCAGCAGGCCCTACGGGGGGGCCTGGGAGACCCAGTACTTC	15	TRBD2	TRBJ2-5	TRBV6-2/TRBV6-3	NA
CSVVRGPGYEQYF	TGCAGCGTTGTAAGGGGCCCCGGCTACGAGCAGTACTTC	13	NA	TRBJ2-7	TRBV29-1	few
CASSFKDILYNEQFF	TGTGCCAGCAGTTTTAAGGACATTCTTTACAATGAGCAGTTCTTC	15	NA	TRBJ2-1	TRBV28	NA
CASSSGGPAEQFF	TGTGCCAGCAGTTCGGGGGGGCCCGCCGAGCAGTTCTTC	13	TRBD2	TRBJ2-1	TRBV27	NA
CASSLGQGGEETQYF	TGTGCCAGCAGTTTGGGACAGGGGGGAGAAGAGACCCAGTACTTC	15	TRBD1	TRBJ2-5	TRBV27	NA
CASRKRGTSGPSSTDTQYF	TGCGCCAGCAGGAAACGCGGGACTAGCGGACCCAGTAGCACAGATACGCAGTATTTT	19	TRBD2	TRBJ2-3	TRBV4-3	NA
CASSVGASYEQYF	TGTGCCAGCAGCGTAGGCGCATCCTACGAGCAGTACTTC	13	NA	TRBJ2-7	TRBV9	NA
CASSRITPNSGANVLTF	TGTGCCAGCAGCCGAATTACCCCTAACTCTGGGGCCAACGTCCTGACTTTC	17	NA	TRBJ2-6	TRBV7-8	few
CASSLEGRSSTDTQYF	TGTGCCAGCAGCTTGGAGGGCAGATCTAGCACAGATACGCAGTATTTT	16	NA	TRBJ2-3	TRBV5-4	many
CASSPPGLAGGRPYNEQFF	TGTGCCAGCAGCCCACCGGGACTAGCGGGGGGCCGCCCCTACAATGAGCAGTTCTTC	19	TRBD2	TRBJ2-1	TRBV6-1	few
CASSEVNGGVAKNIQYF	TGTGCCAGCAGTGAAGTTAACGGGGGGGTAGCCAAAAACATTCAGTACTTC	17	TRBD2	TRBJ2-4	TRBV6-1	NA
CATSGTGGKGINQPQHF	TGTGCCACCTCAGGGACAGGAGGAAAGGGGATTAATCAGCCCCAGCATTTT	17	TRBD1	TRBJ1-5	TRBV12-3/TRBV12-4	NA
CATSRGRTSGSNEQFF	TGTGCCACCAGCAGAGGTAGGACTAGCGGGAGCAATGAGCAGTTCTTC	16	TRBD2	TRBJ2-1	TRBV15	few
CANSLALPNTEAFF	TGTGCCAACTCCCTGGCCCTCCCGAACACTGAAGCTTTCTTT	14	NA	TRBJ1-1	TRBV12-3/TRBV12-4	few
CSVEVPTDTQYF	TGCAGCGTTGAGGTGCCTACAGATACGCAGTATTTT	12	NA	TRBJ2-3	TRBV29-1	NA
CASSVGGLSTGELFF	TGTGCCAGCAGCGTAGGAGGACTTAGCACCGGGGAGCTGTTTTTT	15	NA	TRBJ2-2	TRBV9	NA
CASSLWPSGGEPYEQFF	TGTGCCAGCAGCTTATGGCCTAGCGGGGGGGAGCCCTATGAGCAGTTCTTC	17	TRBD2	TRBJ2-1	TRBV7-7	few
CASSLVGPTGSGYTF	TGTGCCAGCAGCTTAGTGGGACCAACTGGGAGTGGCTACACCTTC	15	NA	TRBJ1-2	TRBV11-2	NA
CASSQGPGLAEETQYF	TGTGCCAGCAGCCAAGGCCCCGGACTAGCGGAAGAGACCCAGTACTTC	16	TRBD2	TRBJ2-5	TRBV4-2	NA
CSATRGRGDLSEQYF	TGCAGTGCTACCCGGGGACGAGGGGATCTTAGCGAGCAGTACTTC	15	NA	TRBJ2-7	TRBV20-1	once
CASIKGLTGGEETQYF	TGCGCCAGCATAAAGGGGTTAACAGGGGGCGAAGAGACCCAGTACTTC	16	TRBD1	TRBJ2-5	TRBV5-1	few
CASSLGRNQPQHF	TGTGCCAGCAGCTTAGGGCGCAATCAGCCCCAGCATTTT	13	NA	TRBJ1-5	TRBV7-6	NA
CASSLRSGELFF	TGTGCCAGCAGCTTGCGGTCCGGGGAGCTGTTTTTT	12	NA	TRBJ2-2	TRBV5-6	many
CASRSTGPGELFF	TGTGCCAGCAGATCTACAGGGCCCGGGGAGCTGTTTTTT	13	NA	TRBJ2-2	TRBV12-3/TRBV12-4	many